Listed here is a single TCR beta chain. Its antigen remains unknown. The junction shows a germline mismatch at one end, possibly a read error. Those with hyperthyroidism were 18 to 65 years old, newly diagnosed, and ill for under 2 months. PBMCs came from 10 ml fresh peripheral blood. This sample is drawn from a study of T cells in Graves' hyperthyroidism and ophthalmopathy. General observations from the study: Ophthalmopathy stood apart from stable hyperthyroidism in a 13 V-J model. Blood also contained most expanded thyroid clonotypes above 0.001.

Amplification yielded TCR beta CDR3 regions, with RNA transcripts as the source. Carried out on the TCR CDR3, a first-round RT-PCR used the HTBI primer set. TCRdb re-analysed the multiplex PCR reads in MiXCR, keeping a single row per CDR3 protein. The sample yields approximately 700,000 distinct CDR3 sequences, about 17% seen once. The CDR3 runs 13 residues. Germline V gene lookup returns CDR1 MNHNS and CDR2 SASEGT. The chain is built from TRBV6-1 and TRBJ1-5; D gene unclear. The sequenced sample was blood. The receptor's source is a man aged 18 to 30 with Graves' hyperthyroidism. This CDR3 reads CASIEGSNQPQHF. The CDR3 DNA reads TGTGCCAGCATTGAAGGCAGCAATCAGCCCCAGCATTTT.